These T cell receptor beta chains were read from a single sample in a study of cytomegalovirus exposure and HLA in healthy donors. Data came from immunoSEQ multiplex PCR; TCRdb stores just in-frame clones and leaves some out. In the table there are 60,000 to 80,000 clones, under 80% of which are singletons. The sequenced material came from PBMCs. These TCRs come from a woman aged 25 to 39 in good health and CMV-seronegative. CDR3s include the opening cysteine and the closing phenylalanine or tryptophan. D genes are given only for firm matches. Rows give clone size only sometimes, using once, few, many, or a class for an expanded clone.

J: TRBJ2-1; size: -; D: TRBD2; V: TRBV5-1; length: 14; DNA: TGCGCCAGCAGCTTGGTGGGGCGGGAGGCCCTGGGGTTCTTC; CDR3: CASSLVGREALGFF
J: TRBJ2-1; size: -; D: TRBD1; V: TRBV29-1; length: 13; DNA: TGCAGCGCAGTGGGACAGGGGAATAATGAGCAGTTCTTC; CDR3: CSAVGQGNNEQFF
J: TRBJ2-1; size: -; D: -; V: TRBV18; length: 13; DNA: TGTGCCAGCTCATCCCTAGGATCGAATGAGCAGTTCTTC; CDR3: CASSSLGSNEQFF
J: TRBJ2-7; size: -; D: TRBD1; V: TRBV27; length: 16; DNA: TGTGCCAGCATACCTAGGTGGGACAGAGGTAGGCACGAGCAGTACTTC; CDR3: CASIPRWDRGRHEQYF
J: TRBJ2-3; size: -; D: -; V: TRBV2; length: 13; DNA: TGTGCCAGCTATAACCCCAGAGGAGATACGCAGTATTTT; CDR3: CASYNPRGDTQYF
J: TRBJ1-3; size: -; D: -; V: TRBV4-2; length: 16; DNA: TGTGCCAGCAGCCAAGATAACAGGTACTCTGGAAACACCATATATTTT; CDR3: CASSQDNRYSGNTIYF
J: TRBJ1-1; size: -; D: -; V: TRBV19; length: 14; DNA: TGTGCCAGTAGTACCCCAGGGGTTCAGGTTGAAGCTTTCTTT; CDR3: CASSTPGVQVEAFF
J: TRBJ2-2; size: -; D: TRBD1; V: TRBV6-5; length: 15; DNA: TGTGCCAGCAGCGAGACAGGGGGCTTTACCGGGGAGCTGTTTTTT; CDR3: CASSETGGFTGELFF
J: TRBJ2-5; size: few; D: -; V: TRBV5-1; length: 14; DNA: TGCGCCAGCAGCTTCGGGGACTACCAAGAGACCCAGTACTTC; CDR3: CASSFGDYQETQYF
J: TRBJ1-1; size: few; D: TRBD1; V: TRBV5-4; length: 14; DNA: TGTGCCAGCAGCGAGACAGGGGGGGACACTGAAGCTTTCTTT; CDR3: CASSETGGDTEAFF
J: TRBJ2-1; size: once; D: TRBD1; V: TRBV7-8; length: 14; DNA: TGTGCCAGCAGCCTTCGGGACAGTCTCGGTGAGCAGTTCTTC; CDR3: CASSLRDSLGEQFF
J: TRBJ2-7; size: -; D: TRBD2; V: TRBV10-2; length: 13; DNA: TGCGCCAGCATCGGACTAGCTTTAAACGAGCAGTACTTC; CDR3: CASIGLALNEQYF
J: TRBJ1-2; size: -; D: -; V: TRBV4-1; length: 16; DNA: TGCGCCAGCAGCCATGTCCAGGAACCCCTTAACTATGGCTACACCTTC; CDR3: CASSHVQEPLNYGYTF
J: TRBJ2-1; size: -; D: TRBD1; V: TRBV28; length: 15; DNA: TGTGCCAGCAGTTTAACGGACAGGGGTTTGAATGAGCAGTTCTTC; CDR3: CASSLTDRGLNEQFF
J: TRBJ2-3; size: few; D: TRBD2; V: TRBV5-1; length: 15; DNA: TGCGCCAGCGGCCCGACTAGCGGGAGGACAGATACGCAGTATTTT; CDR3: CASGPTSGRTDTQYF
J: TRBJ2-2; size: -; D: -; V: TRBV7-2; length: 17; DNA: TGTGCCAGCAGCTCCGCCTCGGACTACCCGTTCACCGGGGAGCTGTTTTTT; CDR3: CASSSASDYPFTGELFF
J: TRBJ1-4; size: -; D: -; V: TRBV16; length: 18; DNA: TGTGCCAGCAGCCAGAACCCCATGGGTGCAGCTAGTAATGAAAAACTGTTTTTT; CDR3: CASSQNPMGAASNEKLFF
J: TRBJ1-5; size: few; D: -; V: TRBV6-5; length: 12; DNA: TGTGCCAGCAACACCAACCGGGGGCCCCAGCATTTT; CDR3: CASNTNRGPQHF
J: TRBJ2-1; size: -; D: TRBD2; V: TRBV27; length: 14; DNA: TGTGCCAGCGCTGGGACTAGCTCCAGCAATGAGCAGTTCTTC; CDR3: CASAGTSSSNEQFF
J: TRBJ2-1; size: -; D: TRBD2; V: TRBV19; length: 16; DNA: TGTGCCAGTAGTGCCCCTAGCGGGAGGGCCTCCAATGAGCAGTTCTTC; CDR3: CASSAPSGRASNEQFF
J: TRBJ2-3; size: -; D: TRBD2; V: TRBV28; length: 15; DNA: TGTGCCAGCTTCCCGCGGGGGGCGGGCACAGATACGCAGTATTTT; CDR3: CASFPRGAGTDTQYF
J: TRBJ2-7; size: few; D: TRBD1; V: TRBV14; length: 15; DNA: TGTGCCAGCAGCCAGCGGACAGGGCTTTCTTACGAGCAGTACTTC; CDR3: CASSQRTGLSYEQYF
J: TRBJ2-1; size: -; D: -; V: TRBV6-5; length: 14; DNA: TGTGCCAGCAGTGGTACTCGGACTCCCAATGAGCAGTTCTTC; CDR3: CASSGTRTPNEQFF